This entry features one T cell receptor beta chain sequence. This specimen comes from a study of blood T cell repertoires in COVID-19. TCRdb keeps only in-frame clones here, not all; method: immunoSEQ multiplex PCR. The sample lists roughly 200,000 clones; over 70% were seen once. Germline trimming cut 0 bases from V and 3 bases from J; bases unmatched to any gene: 6. Germline CDR1 reads SGHNT; CDR2 reads YYREEE (reference sequence). The CDR3 length is 15 residues. Sequenced input: peripheral blood. This receptor was taken from a woman of 80 years or more with acute or convalescent COVID-19. The chain uses TRBV5-4 and TRBJ2-7; 7 bases align to TRBD2. CDR3 coding DNA: TGTGCCAGCAGCTTGGATTACGGGACTAACTACGAGCAGTACTTC. It translates to CASSLDYGTNYEQYF.